This TCR beta chain was identified in a study of blood T cell repertoires in COVID-19. Study in general: There were acute and convalescent COVID-19 samples, and they came from the United States, Italy and Spain.

Trimming took off 4 bases at V and 3 bases at J, with 15 bases between the two ends. CDR3 size: 15 residues. Germline V gene lookup returns CDR1 LGHNA and CDR2 YNFKEQ. How the authors handled the data: Reference gene primer amplification gave nucleated cell count estimates. Assay: immunoSEQ multiplex PCR; the TCRdb copy retains only in-frame clones and omits some. D and trimming were read from the DNA, whereas the V and J calls and clone size are those reported in that table. The sample has some 120,000 clones, 90% seen once. This rearrangement joins TRBV4-2 to TRBJ1-1; tentative D call: TRBD1 (5 bases). The TCR sequence derives from a man aged 50-59 years with active COVID-19. The sample consisted of peripheral blood. The CDR3 sequence: CASSPSEGTDTEAFF. As DNA, the CDR3 is TGTGCCAGCAGCCCTTCGGAGGGGACGGACACTGAAGCTTTCTTT.